Shown below are 15 T cell receptor beta chains from a single sample sequenced in a study of T cell changes during pregnancy in multiple sclerosis. Profiled with immunoSEQ multiplex PCR; TCRdb holds only in-frame clones, not every one. The sample has roughly 30,000 clones, more than 70% seen once. This specimen was CD8+ T cells from peripheral blood mononuclear cells, taken after pregnancy. Every receptor here comes from a female donor with multiple sclerosis, enrolled in a pregnancy study.

The CDR3 here is CASSPGQGSYNEQFF. In nucleotides, the CDR3 is TGTGCCAGCAGCCCGGGACAGGGATCCTACAATGAGCAGTTCTTC. The chain joins TRBV7-3 to TRBJ2-1, with 9 bases that match TRBD1. Germline CDR1 reads SGHTA; CDR2 reads FQGTGA. V shed 5 bases and J 1 base; nucleotides not matched to a gene: 3. The CDR3 contains 15 residues.

The chain employs TRBV9 and TRBJ1-2, with D perhaps TRBD1 (6 bases). Germline V lookup: CDR1 SGDLS, CDR2 YYNGEE. V lost 3 bases and J lost 4, with 7 bases in between. This CDR3 contains 12 residues. CDR3 DNA: TGTGCCAGCAGCGCGGACAGCTATGGCTACACCTTC. It specifies CASSADSYGYTF.

CDR3 sequence (DNA): TGTGCCAGCAGCTTAGCGCGACTCGGCAATCGGTCTTCACCCCTCCACTTT. It codes for CASSLARLGNRSSPLHF. V and J are TRBV7-8 and TRBJ1-6; D is unclear. Germline CDR1 is SGHVS and CDR2 is FQNEAQ. Trimming stripped 0 bases from V and 9 bases from J, with 18 bases between. The CDR3 runs to 17 residues.

The rearrangement joins TRBV7-8 to TRBJ2-3; 10 nucleotides line up with TRBD1. Germline V gene sequence: CDR1 SGHVS, CDR2 FQNEAQ. Losses at the gene ends were 0 bases for V and 6 bases for J; bases not matched to a gene: 3. The CDR3 runs to 15 residues. This CDR3 reads CASSLATGGRDTQYF. The CDR3 DNA reads as TGTGCCAGCAGCTTAGCGACAGGGGGCAGGGATACGCAGTATTTT.

V is TRBV9 and J is TRBJ2-7; D not certain. Germline V CDR1 and CDR2: SGDLS, YYNGEE. V was trimmed by 6 bases and J by 2 bases, leaving 15 bases between them. The CDR3 length is 14 residues. The CDR3 loop reads CASTPGLLPYEQYF. CDR3 DNA sequence: TGTGCCAGCACCCCGGGTCTTCTCCCCTACGAGCAGTACTTC.

The rearrangement uses TRBV20-1 and TRBJ1-1; D gene unclear. Germline CDR1 reads DFQATT; CDR2 reads SNEGSKA (reference sequence). The length of the CDR3 is 8 residues. The V and J ends lost 6 bases and 10 bases respectively, with 6 bases between them. CDR3 in DNA: TGCAGTGCCCCGGGAGCTTTCTTT. Its protein product is CSAPGAFF.

J is TRBJ1-3 and V is TRBV19, with 8 bases that match TRBD1. This CDR3 is 14 amino acids long. V trimming: 5 bases; J trimming: 2 bases; junction bases outside the gene matches: 2. The germline gives CDR1 LNHDA, CDR2 SQIVND (reference sequence). The CDR3 DNA reads TGTGCCAGTAGTCAGGACAGGGCTGGAAACACCATATATTTT. Protein sequence: CASSQDRAGNTIYF.

The chain joins TRBV25-1 to TRBJ1-5; unclear D gene. The germline CDR1 and CDR2 sequences are MGHDK and SYGVNS. This CDR3 has 14 amino acids. Trimming cost V 4 bases and J 9 bases, with 16 bases left between them. The CDR3 nucleotides are TGTGCCAGCAGTGTCCCCGGAGCGGCTCGGCCCCAGCATTTT. This sequence encodes CASSVPGAARPQHF.

This chain links TRBV27 with TRBJ2-7; the D is unclear. Germline CDR1 is MNHEY and CDR2 is SMNVEV (reference sequence). CDR3 length: 13 residues. The V end lost 0 bases, the J end lost 5 bases, and 8 bases lay between the germline ends. CDR3 region: CASSLSFSNEQYF. CDR3 nucleotides: TGTGCCAGCAGTTTATCGTTTTCTAACGAGCAGTACTTC.

V usage is TRBV6-1 and J usage is TRBJ1-1, with 7 nucleotides matching TRBD1. V shed 6 bases and J 5 bases; nucleotides not matched to a gene: 9. The germline V gene encodes CDR1 MNHNS and CDR2 SASEGT. The CDR3 loop spans 14 amino acids. As DNA, the CDR3 is TGTGCCAGCAGCTCCTCCCCAGGGGGAACTGAAGCTTTCTTT. This encodes CASSSSPGGTEAFF.

The chain is built from TRBV6-1 and TRBJ2-7; D unresolved. This CDR3 has 13 amino acids. Germline CDR1 MNHNS, CDR2 SASEGT. V was pared by 2 bases and J by 4 bases, with 9 bases between. The CDR3 loop reads CASSEFERYEQYF. In DNA, the CDR3 is TGTGCCAGCAGTGAATTTGAGCGTTACGAGCAGTACTTC.

This chain joins TRBV29-1 and TRBJ1-2; D call uncertain. CDR3 length equals 19 residues. The germline gives CDR1 SQVTM, CDR2 ANQGSEA. V was shortened by 4 bases and J by 2 bases, with 29 bases between the two germline ends. CDR3: CSVGPLLKTRRHQNYGYTF. The DNA of the CDR3 is TGCAGCGTTGGCCCCCTTTTGAAAACAAGGCGACACCAGAACTATGGCTACACCTTC.

This clone was found once. The rearrangement joins TRBV9 to TRBJ2-7; TRBD2 aligns across 8 bases. Per the germline V gene, CDR1 is SGDLS and CDR2 is YYNGEE. CDR3 length equals 15 residues. Trimming at V came to 4 bases and at J to 3 bases, leaving 9 bases not matched to a gene. Here the CDR3 reads CASSPYSGAIYEQYF. CDR3 sequence (DNA): TGTGCCAGCAGCCCGTATAGCGGGGCCATCTACGAGCAGTACTTC.

With regard to this clone: A read error may be the cause here, since a much bigger clone is one base away. J is TRBJ2-1 and V is TRBV6-4, with 9 nucleotides matching TRBD2. From germline, CDR1 is MRHNA and CDR2 SNTAGT. CDR3 size: 15 residues. The junction had 4 bases not matched to a gene; V was cut back by 3 bases and J by 4 bases. This chain's CDR3 is CASSEASGEYNEQFF. CDR3 DNA sequence: TGTGCCAGCAGTGAAGCTAGCGGGGAGTACAATGAGCAGTTCTTC.

The chain uses TRBV6-5 and TRBJ2-3; 7 nucleotides align to TRBD1. Trimming cost V 6 bases and J 2 bases; bases outside gene matches: 5. The CDR3 sequence is 14 residues long. Germline CDR1 and CDR2: MNHEY and SVGAGI. For the CDR3, the DNA is TGTGCCAGCAGCCAAGGGACAGCCACAGATACGCAGTATTTT. Encoded protein: CASSQGTATDTQYF.